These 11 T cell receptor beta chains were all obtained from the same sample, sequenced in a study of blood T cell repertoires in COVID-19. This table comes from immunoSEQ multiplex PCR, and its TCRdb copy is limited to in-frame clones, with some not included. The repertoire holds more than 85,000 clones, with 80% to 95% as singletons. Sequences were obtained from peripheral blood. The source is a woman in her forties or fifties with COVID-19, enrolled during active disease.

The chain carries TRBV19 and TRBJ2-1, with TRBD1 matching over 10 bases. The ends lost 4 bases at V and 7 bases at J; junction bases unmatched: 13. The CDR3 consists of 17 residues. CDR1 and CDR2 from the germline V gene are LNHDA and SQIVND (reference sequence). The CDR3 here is CASSRTPGTGVKNEQFF. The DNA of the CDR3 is TGTGCCAGTAGTAGAACCCCCGGGACAGGGGTTAAAAATGAGCAGTTCTTC.

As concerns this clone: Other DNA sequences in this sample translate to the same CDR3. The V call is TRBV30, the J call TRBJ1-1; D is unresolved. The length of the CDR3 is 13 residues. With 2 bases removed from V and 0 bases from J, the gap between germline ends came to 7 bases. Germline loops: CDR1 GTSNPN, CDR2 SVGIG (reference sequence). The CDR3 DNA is TGTGCCTGGAGTTTAACAGTGAACACTGAAGCTTTCTTT. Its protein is CAWSLTVNTEAFF. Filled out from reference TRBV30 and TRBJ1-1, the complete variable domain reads SQTIHQWPATLVQPVGSPLSLECTVEGTSNPNLYWYRQAAGRGLQLLFYSVGIGQISSEVPQNLSASRPQDRQFILSSKKLLLSDSGFYLCAWSLTVNTEAFFGQGTRLTVV.

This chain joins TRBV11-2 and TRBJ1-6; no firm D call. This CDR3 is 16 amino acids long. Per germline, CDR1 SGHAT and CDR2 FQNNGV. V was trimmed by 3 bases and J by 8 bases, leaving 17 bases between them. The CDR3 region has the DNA TGTGCCAGCAGCTTGGGTACCTGGACGGACTATTCACCCCTCCACTTT. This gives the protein CASSLGTWTDYSPLHF.

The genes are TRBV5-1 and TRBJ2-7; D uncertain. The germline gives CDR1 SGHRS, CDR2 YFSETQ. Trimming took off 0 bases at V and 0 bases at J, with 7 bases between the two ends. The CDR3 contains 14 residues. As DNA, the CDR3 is TGCGCCAGCAGCTTGGAAGGCGGCTCCTACGAGCAGTACTTC. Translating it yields CASSLEGGSYEQYF.

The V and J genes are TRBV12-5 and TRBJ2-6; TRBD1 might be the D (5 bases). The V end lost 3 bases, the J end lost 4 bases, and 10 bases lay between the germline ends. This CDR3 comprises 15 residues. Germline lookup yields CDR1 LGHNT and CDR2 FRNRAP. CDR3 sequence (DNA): TGTGCTAGTGGTTTAGGGGCTGCAGGGGCCAACGTCCTGACTTTC. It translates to CASGLGAAGANVLTF.

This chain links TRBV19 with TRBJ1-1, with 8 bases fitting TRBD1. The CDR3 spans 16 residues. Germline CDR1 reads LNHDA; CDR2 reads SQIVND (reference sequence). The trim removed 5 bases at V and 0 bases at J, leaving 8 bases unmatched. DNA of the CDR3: TGTGCCAGTAGTGACCCGACAGGGGCTCTGAACACTGAAGCTTTCTTT. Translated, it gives CASSDPTGALNTEAFF.

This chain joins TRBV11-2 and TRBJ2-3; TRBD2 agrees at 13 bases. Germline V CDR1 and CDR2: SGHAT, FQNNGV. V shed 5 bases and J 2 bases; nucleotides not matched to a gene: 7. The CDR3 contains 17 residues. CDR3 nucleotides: TGTGCCAGCAGCCTCCGGACTAGCGGGGGCTTCACAGATACGCAGTATTTT. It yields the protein CASSLRTSGGFTDTQYF.

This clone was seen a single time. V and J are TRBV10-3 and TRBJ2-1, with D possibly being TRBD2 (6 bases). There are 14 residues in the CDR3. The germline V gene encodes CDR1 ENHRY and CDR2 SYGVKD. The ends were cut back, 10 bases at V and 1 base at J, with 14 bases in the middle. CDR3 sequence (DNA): TGTGCCACCTGGAGGGCTGAGTCCTACAATGAGCAGTTCTTC. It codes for CATWRAESYNEQFF.

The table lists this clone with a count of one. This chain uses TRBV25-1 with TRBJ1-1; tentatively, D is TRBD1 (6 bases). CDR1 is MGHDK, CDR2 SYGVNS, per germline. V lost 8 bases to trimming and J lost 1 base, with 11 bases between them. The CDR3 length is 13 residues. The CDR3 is CASSRTENTEAFF. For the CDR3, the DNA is TGTGCCAGCTCCAGGACAGAGAACACTGAAGCTTTCTTT.

The DNA of the CDR3 is TGTGCCAGCAGCAGGGAGGTTGGCACCGGGGAGCTGTTTTTT. Protein sequence: CASSREVGTGELFF. The chain recombines TRBV25-1 with TRBJ2-2, with D perhaps TRBD2 (6 bases). Trimming removed 6 bases from V and 4 bases from J, with 12 bases in between. Germline CDR1 MGHDK, CDR2 SYGVNS. This CDR3 has 14 residues.

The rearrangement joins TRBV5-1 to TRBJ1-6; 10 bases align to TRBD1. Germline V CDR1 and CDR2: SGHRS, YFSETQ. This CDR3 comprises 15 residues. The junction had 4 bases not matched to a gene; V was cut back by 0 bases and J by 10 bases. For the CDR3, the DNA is TGCGCCAGCAGCTTGGGGGGACAGGGGAGATCACCCCTCCACTTT. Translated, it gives CASSLGGQGRSPLHF.